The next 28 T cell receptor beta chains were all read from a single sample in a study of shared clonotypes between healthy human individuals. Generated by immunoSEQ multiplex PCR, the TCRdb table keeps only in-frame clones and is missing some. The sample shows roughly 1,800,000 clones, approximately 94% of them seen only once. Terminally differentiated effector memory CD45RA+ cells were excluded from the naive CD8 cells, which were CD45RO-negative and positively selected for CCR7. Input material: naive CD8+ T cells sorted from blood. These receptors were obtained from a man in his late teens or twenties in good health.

The CDR3: CASSPFIDEKLFF. DNA for the CDR3: TGTGCCAGCAGCCCATTTATTGATGAAAAACTGTTTTTT. The rearrangement joins TRBV7-6 to TRBJ1-4; D remains unclear. Germline CDR1 SGHVS, CDR2 FNYEAQ. This CDR3 comprises 13 residues. V was trimmed by 5 bases and J by 6 bases, leaving 10 bases between them.

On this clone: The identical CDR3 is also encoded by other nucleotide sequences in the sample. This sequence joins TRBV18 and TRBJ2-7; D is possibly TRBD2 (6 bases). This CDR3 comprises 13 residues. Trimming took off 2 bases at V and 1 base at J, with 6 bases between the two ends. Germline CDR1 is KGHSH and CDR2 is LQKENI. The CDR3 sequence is CASSPGGSYEQYF. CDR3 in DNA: TGTGCCAGCTCACCAGGGGGGTCCTACGAGCAGTACTTC.

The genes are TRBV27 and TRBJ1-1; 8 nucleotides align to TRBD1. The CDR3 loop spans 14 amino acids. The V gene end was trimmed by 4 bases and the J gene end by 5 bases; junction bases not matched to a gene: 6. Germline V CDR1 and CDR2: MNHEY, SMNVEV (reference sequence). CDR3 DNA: TGTGCCAGCAGTTCCGGGACAGGTTGGACTGAAGCTTTCTTT. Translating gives CASSSGTGWTEAFF.

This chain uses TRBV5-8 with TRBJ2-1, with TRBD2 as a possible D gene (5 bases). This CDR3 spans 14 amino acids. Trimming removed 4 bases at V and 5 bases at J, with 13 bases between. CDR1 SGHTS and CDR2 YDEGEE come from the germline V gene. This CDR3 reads CASSTGLQNNEQFF. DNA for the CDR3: TGTGCCAGCAGCACTGGACTGCAGAACAATGAGCAGTTCTTC. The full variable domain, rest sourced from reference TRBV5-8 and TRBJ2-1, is EAGVTQSPTHLIKTRGQQATLRCSPISGHTSVYWYQQALGLGLQFLLWYDEGEERNRGNFPPRFSGRQFPNYSSELNVNALELEDSALYLCASSTGLQNNEQFFGPGTRLTVL.

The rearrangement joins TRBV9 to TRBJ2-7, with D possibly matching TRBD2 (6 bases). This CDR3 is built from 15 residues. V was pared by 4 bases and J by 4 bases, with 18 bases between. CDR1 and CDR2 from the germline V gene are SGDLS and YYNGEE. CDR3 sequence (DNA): TGTGCCAGCAGCCCCACGGCCGGGACTCTGTACGAGCAGTACTTC. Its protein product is CASSPTAGTLYEQYF.

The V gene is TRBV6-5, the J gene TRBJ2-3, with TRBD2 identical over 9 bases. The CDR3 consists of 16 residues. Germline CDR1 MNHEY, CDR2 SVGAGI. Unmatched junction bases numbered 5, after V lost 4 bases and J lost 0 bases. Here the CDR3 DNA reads TGTGCCAGCAGTTTAAGCGGGACTAGCAGCACAGATACGCAGTATTTT. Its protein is CASSLSGTSSTDTQYF.

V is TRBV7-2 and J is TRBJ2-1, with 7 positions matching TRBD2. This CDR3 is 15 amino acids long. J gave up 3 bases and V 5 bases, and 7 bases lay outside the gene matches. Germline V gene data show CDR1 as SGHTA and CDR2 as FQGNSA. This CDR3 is CASSPPGLRYNEQFF. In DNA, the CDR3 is TGTGCCAGCAGCCCACCGGGACTACGCTACAATGAGCAGTTCTTC. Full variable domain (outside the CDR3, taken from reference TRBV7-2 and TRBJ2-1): GAGVSQSPSNKVTEKGKDVELRCDPISGHTALYWYRQSLGQGLEFLIYFQGNSAPDKSGLPSDRFSAERTGGSVSTLTIQRTQQEDSAVYLCASSPPGLRYNEQFFGPGTRLTVL.

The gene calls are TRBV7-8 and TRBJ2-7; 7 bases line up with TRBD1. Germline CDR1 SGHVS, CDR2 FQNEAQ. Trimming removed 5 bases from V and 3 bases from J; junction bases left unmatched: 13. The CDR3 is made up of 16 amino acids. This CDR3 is CASSPSPGQIFYEQYF. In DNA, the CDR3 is TGTGCCAGCAGCCCGAGTCCGGGACAGATTTTCTACGAGCAGTACTTC.

For the CDR3, the DNA is TGTGCCAGCAGCTTGCTGTGGGGTGACAATGAGCAGTTCTTC. It codes for CASSLLWGDNEQFF. This chain connects TRBV5-6 to TRBJ2-1, with D unclear. The CDR3 is made up of 14 amino acids. Trimming removed 1 base at V and 5 bases at J, with 10 bases between. The V gene's germline CDR1 is SGHDT and CDR2 YYEEEE.

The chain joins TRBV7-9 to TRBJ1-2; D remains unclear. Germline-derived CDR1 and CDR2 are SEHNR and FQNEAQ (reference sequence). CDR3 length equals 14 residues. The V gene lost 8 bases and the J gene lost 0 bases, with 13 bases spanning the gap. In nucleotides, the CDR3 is TGTGCCAGCTCCACCTCGGGCCCTAACTATGGCTACACCTTC. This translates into CASSTSGPNYGYTF. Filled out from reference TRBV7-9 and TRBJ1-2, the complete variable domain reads DTGVSQNPRHKITKRGQNVTFRCDPISEHNRLYWYRQTLGQGPEFLTYFQNEAQLEKSRLLSDRFSAERPKGSFSTLEIQRTEQGDSAMYLCASSTSGPNYGYTFGSGTRLTVV.

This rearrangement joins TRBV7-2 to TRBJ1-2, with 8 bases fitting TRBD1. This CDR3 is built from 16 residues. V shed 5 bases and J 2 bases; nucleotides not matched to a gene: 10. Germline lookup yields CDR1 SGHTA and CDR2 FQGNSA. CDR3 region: CASSARPGQENYGYTF. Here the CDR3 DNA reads TGTGCCAGCAGCGCGCGACCGGGACAGGAGAACTATGGCTACACCTTC.

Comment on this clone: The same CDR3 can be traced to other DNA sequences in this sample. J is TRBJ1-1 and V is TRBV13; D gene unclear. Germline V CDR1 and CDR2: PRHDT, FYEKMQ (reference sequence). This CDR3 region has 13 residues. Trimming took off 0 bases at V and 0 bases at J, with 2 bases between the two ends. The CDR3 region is CASSLGMNTEAFF. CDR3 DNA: TGTGCCAGCAGCTTAGGAATGAACACTGAAGCTTTCTTT.

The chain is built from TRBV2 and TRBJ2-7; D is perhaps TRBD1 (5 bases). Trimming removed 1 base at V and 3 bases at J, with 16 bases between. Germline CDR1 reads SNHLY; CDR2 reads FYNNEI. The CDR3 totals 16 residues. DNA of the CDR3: TGTGCCAGCAGTGAAGAGACAGCCTATTCATTCTACGAGCAGTACTTC. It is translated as CASSEETAYSFYEQYF.

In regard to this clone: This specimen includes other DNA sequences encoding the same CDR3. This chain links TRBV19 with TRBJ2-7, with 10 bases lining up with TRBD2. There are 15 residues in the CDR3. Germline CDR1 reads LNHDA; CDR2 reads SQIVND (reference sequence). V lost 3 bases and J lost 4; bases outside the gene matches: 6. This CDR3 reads CASSIGLAASYEQYF. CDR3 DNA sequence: TGTGCCAGTAGTATCGGACTAGCGGCTTCATACGAGCAGTACTTC.

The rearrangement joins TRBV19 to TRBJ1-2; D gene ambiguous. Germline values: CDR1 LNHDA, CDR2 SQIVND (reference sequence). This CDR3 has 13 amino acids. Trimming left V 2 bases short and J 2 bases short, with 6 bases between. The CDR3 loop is CASSIQQNYGYTF. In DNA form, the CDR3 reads TGTGCCAGTAGTATACAACAGAACTATGGCTACACCTTC.

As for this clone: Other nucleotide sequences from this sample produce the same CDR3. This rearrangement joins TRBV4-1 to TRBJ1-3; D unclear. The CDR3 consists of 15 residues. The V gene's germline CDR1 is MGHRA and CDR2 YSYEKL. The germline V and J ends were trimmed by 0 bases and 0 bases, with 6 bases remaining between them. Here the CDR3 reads CASSQDRSSGNTIYF. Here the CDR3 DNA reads TGCGCCAGCAGCCAAGATCGCAGCTCTGGAAACACCATATATTTT.

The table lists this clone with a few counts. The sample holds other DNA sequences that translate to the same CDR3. The CDR3 DNA reads TGCGCCAGCAGCCCCCGGACCGGGAGCAATCAGCCCCAGCATTTT. As protein: CASSPRTGSNQPQHF. The chain carries TRBV4-1 and TRBJ1-5; D is unclear. The CDR3 is 15 residues long. V gave up 4 bases and J gave up 1 base, with 11 bases separating them. CDR1 and CDR2 (germline): MGHRA, YSYEKL.

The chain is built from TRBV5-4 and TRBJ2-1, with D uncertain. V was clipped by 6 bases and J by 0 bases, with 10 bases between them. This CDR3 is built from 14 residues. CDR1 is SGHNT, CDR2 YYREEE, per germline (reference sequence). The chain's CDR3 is CASTYFGSYNEQFF. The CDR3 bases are TGTGCCAGCACCTACTTTGGCTCCTACAATGAGCAGTTCTTC. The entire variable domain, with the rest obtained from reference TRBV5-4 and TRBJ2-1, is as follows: ETGVTQSPTHLIKTRGQQVTLRCSSQSGHNTVSWYQQALGQGPQFIFQYYREEENGRGNFPPRFSGLQFPNYSSELNVNALELDDSALYLCASTYFGSYNEQFFGPGTRLTVL.

The CDR3 loop reads CASSQAAGLEWDTQYF. The CDR3 DNA sequence: TGCGCCAGCAGCCAAGCGGCGGGGCTCGAGTGGGATACGCAGTATTTT. V is TRBV4-3 and J is TRBJ2-3; possibly TRBD2 for D (6 bases). Germline lookup yields CDR1 LGHNA and CDR2 YSLEER. This CDR3 comprises 16 residues. Trimming pared 1 base from V and 6 bases from J, leaving 17 bases between.

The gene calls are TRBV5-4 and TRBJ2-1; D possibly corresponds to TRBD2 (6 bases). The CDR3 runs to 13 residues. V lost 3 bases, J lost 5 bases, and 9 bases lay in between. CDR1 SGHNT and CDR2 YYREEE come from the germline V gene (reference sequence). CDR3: CASSYRTNNEQFF. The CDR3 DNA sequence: TGTGCCAGCAGCTATCGGACTAACAATGAGCAGTTCTTC.

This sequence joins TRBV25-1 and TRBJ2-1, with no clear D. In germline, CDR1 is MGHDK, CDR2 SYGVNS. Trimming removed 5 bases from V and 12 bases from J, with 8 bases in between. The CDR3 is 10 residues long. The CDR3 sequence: CASSPVVQFF. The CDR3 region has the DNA TGTGCCAGCAGTCCCGTGGTGCAGTTCTTC. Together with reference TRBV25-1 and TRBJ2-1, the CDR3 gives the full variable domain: EADIYQTPRYLVIGTGKKITLECSQTMGHDKMYWYQQDPGMELHLIHYSYGVNSTEKGDLSSESTVSRIRTEHFPLTLESARPSHTSQYLCASSPVVQFFGPGTRLTVL.

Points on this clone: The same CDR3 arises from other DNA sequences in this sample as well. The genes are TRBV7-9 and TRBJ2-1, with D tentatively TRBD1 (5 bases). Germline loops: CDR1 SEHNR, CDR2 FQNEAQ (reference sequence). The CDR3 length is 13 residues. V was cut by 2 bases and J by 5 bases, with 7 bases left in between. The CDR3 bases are TGTGCCAGCAGCTTAACAGGTGACAATGAGCAGTTCTTC. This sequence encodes CASSLTGDNEQFF.

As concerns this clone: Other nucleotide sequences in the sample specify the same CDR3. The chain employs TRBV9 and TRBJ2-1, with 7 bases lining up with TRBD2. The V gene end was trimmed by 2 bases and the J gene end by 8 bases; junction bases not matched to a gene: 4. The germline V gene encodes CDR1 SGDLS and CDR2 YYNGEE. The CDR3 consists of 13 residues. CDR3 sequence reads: CASSVGGEDEQFF. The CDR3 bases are TGTGCCAGCAGCGTGGGAGGGGAGGATGAGCAGTTCTTC.

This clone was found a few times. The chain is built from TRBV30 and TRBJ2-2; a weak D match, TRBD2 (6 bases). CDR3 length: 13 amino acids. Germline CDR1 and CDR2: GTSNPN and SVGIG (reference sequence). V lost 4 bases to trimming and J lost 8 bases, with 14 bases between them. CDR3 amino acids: CAWNRDLWGELFF. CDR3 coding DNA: TGTGCCTGGAATCGGGACTTGTGGGGGGAGCTGTTTTTT.

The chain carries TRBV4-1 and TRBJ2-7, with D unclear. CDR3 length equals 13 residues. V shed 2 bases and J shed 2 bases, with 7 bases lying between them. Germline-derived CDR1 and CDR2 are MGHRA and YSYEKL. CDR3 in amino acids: CASSQSKTYEQYF. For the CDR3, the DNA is TGCGCCAGCAGCCAATCCAAGACCTACGAGCAGTACTTC.

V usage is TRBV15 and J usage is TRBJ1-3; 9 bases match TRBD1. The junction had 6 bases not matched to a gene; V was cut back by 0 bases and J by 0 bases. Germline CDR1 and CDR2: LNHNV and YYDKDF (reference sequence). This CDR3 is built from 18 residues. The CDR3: CATSRDPSGQGSGNTIYF. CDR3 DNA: TGTGCCACCAGCAGAGATCCATCGGGACAGGGCTCTGGAAACACCATATATTTT.

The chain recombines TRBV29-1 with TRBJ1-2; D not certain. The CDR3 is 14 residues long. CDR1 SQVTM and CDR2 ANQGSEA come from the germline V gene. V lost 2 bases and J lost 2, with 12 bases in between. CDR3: CSVEWLVGNYGYTF. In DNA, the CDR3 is TGCAGCGTTGAATGGCTTGTCGGAAACTATGGCTACACCTTC.

In DNA, the CDR3 is TGCGCCAGCAGCCAAGCATGGGCCGGGGAGCTGTTTTTT. Protein product: CASSQAWAGELFF. V is TRBV4-1 and J is TRBJ2-2; no clear D. The germline V and J ends were trimmed by 1 base and 6 bases, with 6 bases remaining between them. Germline V gene lookup returns CDR1 MGHRA and CDR2 YSYEKL. CDR3 length equals 13 residues.